This TCR beta chain was captured by sequencing in a study of identical twins listed by TCRdb under 2016. Concerning the study at large: The study deep-sequenced TCR alpha and beta repertoires from monozygotic twins, unrelated adults of various ages and cord blood to test whether fetal clonotypes persist. Replicate twin experiments were performed at different times using different library preparation protocols to rule out contamination.

Every donor in the study was a healthy Caucasian. The twin cohort comprised three pairs of female monozygotic twins, all aged about 18 to 29 years. CD4+ and CD8+ T cell populations were isolated with positive isolation kits from Invitrogen. Library preparation used 5' RACE. These reads were obtained on an Illumina HiSeq 2000. Template switching introduced a universal primer binding site; the final cDNA contained a unique molecular identifier, enabling accurate counting of TCR cDNA molecules. Specific primers in the conserved constant-segment region were used to synthesize first-strand cDNA for TCR alpha and beta chains. To control for contamination, every cDNA library was double barcoded, receiving both a SMART-Mk sample barcode and Illumina barcodes. TruSeq adapter sequences and Illumina sample barcodes were added in two successive PCR steps. The TCR alpha and beta cDNA libraries were sequenced on the Illumina HiSeq platform using custom primers. As for the authors' bioinformatics: MiGEC was used to process raw reads and extract unique molecular identifiers, and MiXCR was used to find CDR3 positions. Recombination models were inferred per individual with the repgenHMM and IGoR tools using an EM algorithm. The analysis of shared clonotypes was done with the tcR package in R, with sharing normalized by the product of cloneset sizes. To study raw recombination without the effects of thymic and clonal selection, out-of-frame nonproductive sequences were analyzed. TCRdb reprocessing: public reads trimmed at Q25 with fastp, clones called with MiXCR, in-frame beta chains kept. Rows merge per CDR3 protein into single entries with the most common DNA and genes. These V and J calls originate from TCRdb's pipeline instead of the authors' own analysis. For this sample the table gives around 480,000 distinct CDR3 sequences, of which about 13% were detected only once. The ten largest clones add up to approximately 0.98% of the sample.

This clonotype was recorded a few times. It has no known antigen specificity. No base-level quality is on record; no much larger clone is a single base apart. The CDR3 has 12 amino acids, counting the end cysteine and phenylalanine. Kept here is only the CDR3 DNA, which spans 36 bases and is read in frame from base 1. V and J lose 1 base and 4 bases, and a span of 7 bases separates them. Based on the germline V gene, the CDR1 and CDR2 sequences are SQVTM and ANQGSEA. The full study reports these points: Out-of-frame TCR alpha sequences shared between twins showed an excess of low generation-probability sequences compared with coincidental sharing between unrelated individuals. The excess sharing between twins in beta out-of-frame sequences was weaker because fewer shared sequences reduced the signal-to-noise ratio. Because the same donors could not be followed over many years, the conclusions relied on cross-sectional statistical analysis. Recombination models systematically underestimated out-of-frame TCR alpha sharing in monozygotic twins but agreed with sharing between unrelated individuals. Zero-insertion analyses could be partly confounded by invariant T cells such as MAIT and iNKT, although diverse VJ usage argued against such confounding for most clonotypes. Fewer insertions were carried by abundant cord blood beta clonotypes; a weaker similar trend was observed in young adult naive repertoires, while no such trend was observed in memory repertoires.

The same specimen was also included in a second study, on yellow fever vaccine responses in identical twins. Taken from the second paper: According to the authors, the vaccine-induced T cell response in identical twins seemed to be partly convergent and partly specific to each individual. The study precisely tracked vaccine-responding T cell clones in identical twins.

The receptor comes from a woman between 18 and 29 years old in good health. Recombination linked TRBV29-1 to TRBJ2-5, with the D gene too uncertain to name. The sequenced sample consisted of CD4+ T cells sorted from blood. The encoded CDR3 is CSVEGLGETQYF. The nucleotides are TGCAGCGTTGAAGGGTTGGGAGAGACCCAGTACTTC.